This TCR beta chain appears in the sequencing data of a study of cytomegalovirus exposure and HLA in healthy donors. Only one count was recorded for this clone. The antigen remains unidentified. From germline, CDR1 is SGHRS and CDR2 YFSETQ. The ends were cut back, 0 bases at V and 0 bases at J, with 10 bases in the middle. The CDR3 has 16 residues. General observations from the study: Subsequent analysis found a tendency for first-cohort TCR clusters to co-occur within the 95 to 150 validation repertoires. The classifier reportedly diagnosed cytomegalovirus status with high specificity and sensitivity.

The assay was immunoSEQ multiplex PCR, and TCRdb's table has in-frame clones only and misses some. The sample consists of 250,000 to 400,000 clones, around 90% of them appearing once. This TCR derives from a man aged 30 to 45 in good health and CMV-seronegative. Sample: PBMCs. The chain has TRBV5-1 and TRBJ1-3; possible D gene TRBD1, 6 bases. CDR3 sequence reads: CASSLGQGPSGNTIYF. CDR3 nucleotide sequence: TGCGCCAGCAGCTTGGGGCAGGGGCCCTCTGGAAACACCATATATTTT.